The 11 T cell receptor beta chains reported below all come from one sample, sequenced in a study of blood T cells in healthy people across ages (dated by TCRdb to between 2015 and 2017). Library prep was done by 5' RACE. Instrument used: Illumina HiSeq 2500. A second PCR of roughly 7 to 11 cycles was performed with a sample-barcoded 5' primer and a J-beta primer mix. TCRdb trimmed the raw reads at Q25, called clones with MiXCR and kept productive beta chains. Entries are consolidated by CDR3 protein sequence, retaining the most common genes and DNA. Counted in this sample were 890,000 or so distinct CDR3 sequences; about 59% of them appeared once. Jointly, the top ten make up 25% to 35% of the sample. Sequences were obtained from blood. The source is a man in his thirties or forties in good health.

V and J are TRBV7-9 and TRBJ2-7; perhaps TRBD2 as D (6 bases). Trimming stripped 1 base from V and 3 bases from J, with 16 bases between. Germline-derived CDR1 and CDR2 are SEHNR and FQNEAQ (reference sequence). The CDR3 covers 16 residues. Written as DNA, the CDR3 is TGTGCCAGCAGCTTAGTGCTAGGGGAGGCCTACTACGAGCAGTACTTC. Its protein product is CASSLVLGEAYYEQYF.

The sample holds many counts of this clonotype. Here the CDR3 reads CASSSDYNEQFF. The DNA for the CDR3 is TGCGCCAGCAGCTCCGATTACAATGAGCAGTTCTTC. The gene calls are TRBV5-1 and TRBJ2-1; no definite D call. From germline, CDR1 is SGHRS and CDR2 YFSETQ. V lost 3 bases, J lost 4 bases, and 5 bases lay in between. The CDR3 is 12 amino acids.

The rearrangement joins TRBV7-2 to TRBJ2-4; TRBD2 aligns across 12 bases. Germline assignment: CDR1 SGHTA and CDR2 FQGNSA. The CDR3 contains 15 residues. Trimming cost V 4 bases and J 5 bases; bases outside gene matches: 3. The CDR3 sequence: CASSSRLAGENIQYF. The DNA of the CDR3 is TGTGCCAGCAGCTCGCGACTAGCGGGGGAAAACATTCAGTACTTC.

The CDR3 protein is CASSVAGSPGELFF. The CDR3 nucleotides read TGTGCCAGCAGCGTAGCGGGGTCTCCCGGGGAGCTGTTTTTT. V and J are TRBV9 and TRBJ2-2, with D possibly being TRBD2 (5 bases). The CDR3 is 14 amino acids. Germline loops: CDR1 SGDLS, CDR2 YYNGEE. V was trimmed by 0 bases and J by 6 bases, leaving 9 bases between them.

With respect to this clonotype: A read error may produce the germline difference seen at one junction end. The chain uses TRBV13 and TRBJ2-7, with 7 nucleotides matching TRBD1. The CDR3 extends over 14 amino acids. The germline gives CDR1 PRHDT, CDR2 FYEKMQ (reference sequence). Here the CDR3 reads CASSPPTGSYGQYF. For the CDR3, the DNA is TGTGCCAGCAGCCCACCGACAGGGAGCTACGGGCAGTACTTC.

This clonotype was recorded at least ten times. The V gene is TRBV29-1, the J gene TRBJ2-7; the D is unclear. Germline V gene sequence: CDR1 SQVTM, CDR2 ANQGSEA. The V end was cut by 0 bases, the J end by 9 bases, with 12 bases between. The CDR3 is 12 residues long. CDR3 DNA: TGCAGCGTTGAAGATCGTGAACCGGGGCAGTACTTC. It translates to CSVEDREPGQYF.

This clonotype was observed a handful of times. The chain links TRBV20-1 to TRBJ2-5; D uncertain. V was clipped by 7 bases and J by 0 bases, with 12 bases between them. CDR3 length equals 13 residues. CDR1 and CDR2 from the germline V gene are DFQATT and SNEGSKA (reference sequence). The CDR3 loop reads CSENRPYQETQYF. The CDR3 nucleotides are TGCAGTGAAAATAGGCCGTACCAAGAGACCCAGTACTTC.

CDR3 bases: TGTGCCAGTATGAACAGGGACTACGAGCAGTACTTC. Translated, it gives CASMNRDYEQYF. V and J are TRBV28 and TRBJ2-7; a possible D gene is TRBD1 (6 bases). The CDR3 covers 12 residues. V lost 9 bases to trimming and J lost 3 bases, with 12 bases between them. Germline CDR1 is MDHEN and CDR2 is SYDVKM.

The chain carries TRBV6-2 or TRBV6-3 and TRBJ2-7; D is perhaps TRBD2 (5 bases). Trimming shortened V by 8 bases and J by 3 bases, and 11 bases separated the two germline ends. Germline V CDR1 and CDR2: MNHEY, SVGEGT. CDR3 size: 12 residues. The CDR3 coding sequence is TGTGCCAGCCGGCCAGCGGACTACGAGCAGTACTTC. This codes for CASRPADYEQYF.

This clonotype has only a few counts. The J gene is TRBJ2-4, the V gene TRBV7-8; TRBD1 matches 11 bases. CDR1 and CDR2 (germline): SGHVS, FQNEAQ. The CDR3 is made up of 18 amino acids. V shed 1 base and J 7 bases; nucleotides not matched to a gene: 12. CDR3 in DNA: TGTGCCAGCAGCTTAGAAATCCCGGACAGGGGGCCGAACAACATTCAGTACTTC. It is translated as CASSLEIPDRGPNNIQYF.

This clonotype was detected only once. The V and J genes are TRBV12-3 or TRBV12-4 and TRBJ2-7; no definite D call. Trimming took off 3 bases at V and 1 base at J, with 7 bases between the two ends. CDR3 length equals 13 residues. This CDR3 reads CASSFPQSYEQYF. The DNA of the CDR3 is TGTGCCAGCAGTTTTCCCCAATCCTACGAGCAGTACTTC.